This paragraph covers one T cell receptor (beta chain) sequence. Which antigen it targets is not known. One end of the junction fails to match germline, which may point to a read error. Spanning cysteine to phenylalanine, the CDR3 consists of 15 amino acids. Solely the CDR3 DNA is kept, with 45 bases framed from the first base. Based on the germline V gene (reference sequence), the CDR1 and CDR2 sequences are DFQATT and SNEGSKA. The sample is drawn from a study of blood T cells in healthy people across ages (dated by TCRdb to between 2014 and 2017). In terms of the full investigation: In model experiments, template switching captured about one uniquely barcoded TCR beta cDNA molecule for every two T cells. Using deep sequencing normalized with unique cDNA molecular identifiers, the study measured how TCR beta repertoire diversity changes with age. Four age groups were formed from the donors: young (average roughly 15 years), middle-aged (more than 35), aged (roughly 56) and long-lived (approximately 78). The study analyzed two additional independent replicas of 1 million unique cDNA reads from the same blood draw for two donors, one aged 18 to 29 and one aged 80 or older.

The study at large found these results: Estimates of total diversity based on one million sequenced T cells were considered lower bounds and underestimates. Donor CMV infection status was unknown, potentially confounding age-related changes in expanded clonotypes. Compared with the aged group, more naive CD4+ T cells, fewer expanded clones and increased TCR diversity were shown by the long-lived group, suggesting age selection. Because profiling used bulk unsorted PBMCs, naive and antigen-experienced compartments could not be compared conclusively. The percentage of naive T cells measured by flow cytometry correlated strongly with observed TCR beta diversity. Observed TCR beta diversity per million T cells fell roughly linearly with age, and a significant reduction was already apparent by age approximately 41.

The 39 donors, aged roughly 6 to 100 years, were systemically healthy Caucasian individuals from Russia. Approximately 9.3 milliliters of peripheral blood were collected from each donor into EDTA-treated Vacutainer tubes. Ficoll-Paque density-gradient centrifugation was used to isolate PBMCs, with at least 6.5 million per sample. Total RNA, at least 6 micrograms per sample, was extracted from PBMCs with Trizol reagent. For every donor, an aliquot of PBMCs went through flow cytometry to measure the percentages of naive CD45RAhigh/CD27high T cells. The library was produced with 5' RACE. TCRdb lists the instrument as Illumina HiSeq 2500. The second PCR ran for about 7 to 11 cycles and used a J-beta primer mix along with a sample-barcoded 5' primer. A template-switch 5' adaptor carrying 12 random nucleotides introduced a unique molecular identifier onto each TCR beta cDNA molecule. At least 3 million CDR3-containing paired-end reads were obtained from each sample. First-strand cDNA synthesis was performed from all RNA using the Mint cDNA synthesis kit, with priming by a TRBC-specific oligonucleotide. Following uracil-DNA glycosylase treatment, all cDNA underwent a first 18-cycle PCR with the universal primers M1SS and BC2_uni_R. As for how the authors treated the data: For normalization, 1 million high-quality reads, each with a distinct molecular identifier, were randomly selected from each sample. Instead of being binned into consensus sequences, reads with shared molecular identifiers were discarded. MiTCR, with a Q25 quality threshold and the strictest error-elimination algorithm, was used for CDR3 identification, clonotype clustering and error correction. A nonparametric unseen species model with Euler transformation was used to estimate a lower bound on total TCR beta diversity. TCRdb handled the public reads itself, with Q25 trimming in fastp and clone calling in MiXCR, and kept productive beta chains. All rows with the same CDR3 protein become a single entry with the most common DNA and genes. In this record, the V and J calls reflect TCRdb's handling and not the investigators' own analysis. The sample data list 800,000 to 950,000 distinct CDR3 sequences, and under 35% of these were observed just once. Of the sample, about 9.4% is held by the ten largest clones.

This same sample was also part of a study on T cells of mothers and their children. The second study also describes: Nine systemically healthy Caucasian individuals served as donors, namely three mothers together with their six children. cDNA synthesis used all of the extracted RNA, with roughly 1.5 ug of RNA in each 15 ul reaction. In the second PCR, the M1S primer added sample barcodes and 2-4 random nucleotides. Over 8 million TCR beta CDR3 reads were obtained for each mother, and approximately 3 million reads were obtained for each child. TCR recombination output is similarly shaped by thymic selection in related and unrelated pairs, with a minor effect exerted by inherited differences. Normalized repertoire overlap was always found to be slightly, but never significantly, higher in related mother-child pairs than in unrelated mother-child pairs. No persistent microchimeric T cell clones were detected, at a sensitivity of around 97 clones per million clonotypes. Deep NGS was used in the study to compare the TCR beta repertoires of mothers and children and to look for features that separate related mother-child pairs from unrelated individuals. On average, the children were about 10 +/- 4 years old, while the mothers were around 42 +/- 4 years old. After adapter ligation was performed with NEBNext reagents, the libraries were sequenced on an Illumina HiSeq 2000 with 100+100 nt paired-end reads. To avoid cross-contamination, the mother libraries and the child libraries were prepared a month apart and sequenced in separate runs. Each donor had between about 500,000 and 2,100,000 distinct TCR beta clonotypes identified. Naive TCR beta clonotypes were estimated from low-frequency clonotypes matched to each donor's FACS-determined naive share, without sorting.

The chain is encoded by TRBV20-1 joined to TRBJ2-1, with 7 bases matching TRBD2. The material sequenced was blood. The TCR comes from a woman between 35 and 50 years old in good health. The DNA sequence reads TGCGGTGCTAGGTCCGGACTAGGGCCATACAATGAGCAGTTCTTC. It specifies CGARSGLGPYNEQFF.